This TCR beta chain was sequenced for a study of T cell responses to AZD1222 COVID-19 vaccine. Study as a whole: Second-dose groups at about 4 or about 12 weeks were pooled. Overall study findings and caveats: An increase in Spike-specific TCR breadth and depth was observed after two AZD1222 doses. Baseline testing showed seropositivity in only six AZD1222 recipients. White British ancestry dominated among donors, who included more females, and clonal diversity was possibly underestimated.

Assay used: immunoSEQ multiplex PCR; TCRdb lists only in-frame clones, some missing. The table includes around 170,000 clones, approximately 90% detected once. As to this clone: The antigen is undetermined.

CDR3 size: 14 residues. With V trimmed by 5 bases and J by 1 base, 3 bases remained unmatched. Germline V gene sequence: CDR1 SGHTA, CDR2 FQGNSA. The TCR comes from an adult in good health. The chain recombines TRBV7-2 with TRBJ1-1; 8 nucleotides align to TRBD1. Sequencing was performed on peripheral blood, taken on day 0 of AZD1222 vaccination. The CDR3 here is CASSPGQANTEAFF. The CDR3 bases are TGTGCCAGCAGCCCGGGACAGGCGAACACTGAAGCTTTCTTT.